This T cell receptor (beta chain) was captured by sequencing in a study of T cells in Graves' hyperthyroidism and ophthalmopathy. Study-level results: Ophthalmopathy, as predicted by the model, came a median around 6 months after the prediction. Most thyroid clonotypes that were expanded above 0.001 also turned up in blood.

Template material for amplifying TCR beta CDR3 regions consisted of RNA transcripts. First-round RT-PCR targeting the TCR CDR3 was performed with the HTBI primer set. Each CDR3 protein gets one entry after TCRdb re-called the multiplex PCR reads with MiXCR. The data show a few hundred thousand distinct CDR3 sequences, just under 15% seen once. This clonotype has a count of ten or more. The antigen remains unidentified. Uncontrolled infection, other autoimmune disease, pregnancy or lactation led to exclusion. Orbital computed tomography and thyroid ultrasound, together with serum TRAb and thyroxine and clinical symptoms, were used for diagnoses. The germline CDR1 and CDR2 sequences are SEHNR and FQNEAQ (reference sequence). The CDR3 length is 16 residues. Trimming removed 3 bases from V and 2 bases from J, with 15 bases in between.

The source material was blood. The V call is TRBV7-9, the J call TRBJ2-3; D remains unclear. This TCR was recovered from a woman aged 25 to 39 with Graves' hyperthyroidism. CDR3 loop: CASSFGLESITDTQYF. As DNA, the CDR3 is TGTGCCAGCAGCTTTGGGTTAGAGTCGATCACAGATACGCAGTATTTT.